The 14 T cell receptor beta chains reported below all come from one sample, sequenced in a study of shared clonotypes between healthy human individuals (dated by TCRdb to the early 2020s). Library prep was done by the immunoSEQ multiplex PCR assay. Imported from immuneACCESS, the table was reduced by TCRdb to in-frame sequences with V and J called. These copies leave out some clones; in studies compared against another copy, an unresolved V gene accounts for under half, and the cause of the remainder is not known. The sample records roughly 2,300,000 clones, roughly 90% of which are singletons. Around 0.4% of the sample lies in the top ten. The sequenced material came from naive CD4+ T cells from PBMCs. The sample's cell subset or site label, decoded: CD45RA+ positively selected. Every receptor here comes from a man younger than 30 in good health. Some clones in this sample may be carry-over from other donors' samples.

The CDR3 nucleotides read TGTGCCAGCAGCTCCTCTATCTCCTACGAGCAGTACTTC. Its protein is CASSSSISYEQYF. The chain couples TRBV7-6 to TRBJ2-7; D unresolved. Germline assignment: CDR1 SGHVS and CDR2 FNYEAQ. The CDR3 consists of 13 residues. V lost 4 bases to trimming and J lost 0 bases, with 7 bases between them.

CDR3 nucleotides: TGTGCCAGCAGTGAATACCCGGCAGAGCAGTACTTC. Translation: CASSEYPAEQYF. The chain links TRBV2 to TRBJ2-7; unclear D gene. CDR3 size: 12 residues. The ends were cut back, 2 bases at V and 7 bases at J, with 9 bases in the middle. CDR1 SNHLY and CDR2 FYNNEI come from the germline V gene.

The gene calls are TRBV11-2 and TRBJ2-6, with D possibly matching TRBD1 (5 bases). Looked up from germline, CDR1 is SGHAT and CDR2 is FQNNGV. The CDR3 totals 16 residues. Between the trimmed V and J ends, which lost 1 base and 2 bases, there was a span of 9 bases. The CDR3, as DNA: TGTGCCAGCAGCTTAGTTCCAGGGCCTGGGGCCAACGTCCTGACTTTC. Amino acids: CASSLVPGPGANVLTF.

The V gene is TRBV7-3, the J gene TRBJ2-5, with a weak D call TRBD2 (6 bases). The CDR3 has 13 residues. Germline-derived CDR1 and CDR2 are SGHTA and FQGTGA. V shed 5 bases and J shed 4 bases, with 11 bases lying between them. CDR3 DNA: TGTGCCAGCAGCCAGGGACTGGGAGAGACCCAGTACTTC. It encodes CASSQGLGETQYF.

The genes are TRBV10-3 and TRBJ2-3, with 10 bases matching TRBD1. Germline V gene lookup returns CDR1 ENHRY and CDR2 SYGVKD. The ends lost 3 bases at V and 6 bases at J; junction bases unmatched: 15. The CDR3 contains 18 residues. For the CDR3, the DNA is TGTGCCATCAGTGAAAGTCTTATGGGACAGGGGAGGTCCGATACGCAGTATTTT. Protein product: CAISESLMGQGRSDTQYF.

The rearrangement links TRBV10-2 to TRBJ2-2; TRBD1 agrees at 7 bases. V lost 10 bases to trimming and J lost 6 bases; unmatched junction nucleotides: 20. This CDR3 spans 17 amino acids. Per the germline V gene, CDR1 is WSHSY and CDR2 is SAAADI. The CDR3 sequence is CATHLSLVAGGPGELFF. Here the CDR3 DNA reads TGCGCCACCCACCTCTCTCTCGTGGCAGGGGGTCCCGGGGAGCTGTTTTTT.

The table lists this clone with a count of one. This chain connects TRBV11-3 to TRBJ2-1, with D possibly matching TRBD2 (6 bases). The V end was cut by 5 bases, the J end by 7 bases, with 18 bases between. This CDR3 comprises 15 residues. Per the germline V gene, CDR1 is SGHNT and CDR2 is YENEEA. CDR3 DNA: TGTGCCAGCAGCATACCGGGACTGTGGGGAAATGAGCAGTTCTTC. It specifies CASSIPGLWGNEQFF.

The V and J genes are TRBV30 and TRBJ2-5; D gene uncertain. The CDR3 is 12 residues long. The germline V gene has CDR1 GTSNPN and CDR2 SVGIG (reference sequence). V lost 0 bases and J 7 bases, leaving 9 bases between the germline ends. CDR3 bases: TGTGCCTGGAGTGTAATCAGATCGACCCAGTACTTC. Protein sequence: CAWSVIRSTQYF.

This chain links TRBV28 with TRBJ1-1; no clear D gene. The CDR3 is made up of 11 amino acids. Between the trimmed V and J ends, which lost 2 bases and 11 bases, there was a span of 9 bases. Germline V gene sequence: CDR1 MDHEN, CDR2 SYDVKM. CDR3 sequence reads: CASSLTRGAFF. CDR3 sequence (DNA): TGTGCCAGCAGTTTAACCCGCGGGGCTTTCTTT.

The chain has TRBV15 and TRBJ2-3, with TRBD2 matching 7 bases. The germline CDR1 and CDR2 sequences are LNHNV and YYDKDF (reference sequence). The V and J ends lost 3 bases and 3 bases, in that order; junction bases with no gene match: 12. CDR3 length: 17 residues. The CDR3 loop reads CATSSTSGTRGTDTQYF. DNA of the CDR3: TGTGCCACCAGCAGTACTTCAGGGACGCGGGGGACAGATACGCAGTATTTT. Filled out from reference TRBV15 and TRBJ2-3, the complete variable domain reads DAMVIQNPRYQVTQFGKPVTLSCSQTLNHNVMYWYQQKSSQAPKLLFHYYDKDFNNEADTPDNFQSRRPNTSFCFLDIRSPGLGDTAMYLCATSSTSGTRGTDTQYFGPGTRLTVL.

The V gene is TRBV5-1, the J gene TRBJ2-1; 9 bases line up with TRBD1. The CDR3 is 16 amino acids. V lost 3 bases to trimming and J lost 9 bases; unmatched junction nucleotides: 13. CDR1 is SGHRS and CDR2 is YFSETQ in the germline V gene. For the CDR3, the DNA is TGCGCCAGCAGCTCATACTTAGGGACAGGGTCCGTTGAGCAGTTCTTC. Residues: CASSSYLGTGSVEQFF.

This chain's CDR3 is CASSSLSSRGSTDTQYF. DNA of the CDR3: TGTGCCAGCAGCTCCCTTAGTAGCAGGGGAAGCACAGATACGCAGTATTTT. The V and J genes are TRBV13 and TRBJ2-3; TRBD1 is a possible D gene (6 bases). Trimming took 4 bases from V and 0 from J, leaving 17 bases between them. The length of the CDR3 is 17 residues. In germline, CDR1 is PRHDT, CDR2 FYEKMQ (reference sequence).

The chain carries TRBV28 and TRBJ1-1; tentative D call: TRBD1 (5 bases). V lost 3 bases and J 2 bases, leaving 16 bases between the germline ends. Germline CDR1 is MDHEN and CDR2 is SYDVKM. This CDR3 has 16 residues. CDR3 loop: CASSFGRGGVNTEAFF. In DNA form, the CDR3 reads TGTGCCAGCAGTTTTGGCCGGGGGGGAGTTAACACTGAAGCTTTCTTT. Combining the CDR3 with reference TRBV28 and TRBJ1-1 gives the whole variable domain DVKVTQSSRYLVKRTGEKVFLECVQDMDHENMFWYRQDPGLGLRLIYFSYDVKMKEKGDIPEGYSVSREKKERFSLILESASTNQTSMYLCASSFGRGGVNTEAFFGQGTRLTVV.

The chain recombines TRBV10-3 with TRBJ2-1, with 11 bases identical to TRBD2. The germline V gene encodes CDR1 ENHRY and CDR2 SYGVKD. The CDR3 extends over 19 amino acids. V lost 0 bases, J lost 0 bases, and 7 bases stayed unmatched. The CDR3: CAISESGSGRARSYNEQFF. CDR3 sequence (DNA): TGTGCCATCAGTGAGTCTGGTAGCGGGAGGGCCCGCTCCTACAATGAGCAGTTCTTC.